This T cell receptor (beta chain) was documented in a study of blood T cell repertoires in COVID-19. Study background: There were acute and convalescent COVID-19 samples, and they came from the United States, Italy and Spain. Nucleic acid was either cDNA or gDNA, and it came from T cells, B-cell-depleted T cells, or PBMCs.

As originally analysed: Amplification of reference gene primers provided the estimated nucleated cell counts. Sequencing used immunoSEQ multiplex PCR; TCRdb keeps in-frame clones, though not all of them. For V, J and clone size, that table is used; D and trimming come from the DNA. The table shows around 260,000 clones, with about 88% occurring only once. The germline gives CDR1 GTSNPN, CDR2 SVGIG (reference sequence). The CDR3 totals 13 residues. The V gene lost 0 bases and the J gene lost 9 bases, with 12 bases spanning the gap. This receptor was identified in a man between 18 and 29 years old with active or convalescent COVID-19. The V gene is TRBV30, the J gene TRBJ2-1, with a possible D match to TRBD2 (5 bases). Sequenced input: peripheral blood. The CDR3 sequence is CAWSVEGSGEQFF. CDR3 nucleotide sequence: TGTGCCTGGAGTGTCGAGGGTTCAGGTGAGCAGTTCTTC.